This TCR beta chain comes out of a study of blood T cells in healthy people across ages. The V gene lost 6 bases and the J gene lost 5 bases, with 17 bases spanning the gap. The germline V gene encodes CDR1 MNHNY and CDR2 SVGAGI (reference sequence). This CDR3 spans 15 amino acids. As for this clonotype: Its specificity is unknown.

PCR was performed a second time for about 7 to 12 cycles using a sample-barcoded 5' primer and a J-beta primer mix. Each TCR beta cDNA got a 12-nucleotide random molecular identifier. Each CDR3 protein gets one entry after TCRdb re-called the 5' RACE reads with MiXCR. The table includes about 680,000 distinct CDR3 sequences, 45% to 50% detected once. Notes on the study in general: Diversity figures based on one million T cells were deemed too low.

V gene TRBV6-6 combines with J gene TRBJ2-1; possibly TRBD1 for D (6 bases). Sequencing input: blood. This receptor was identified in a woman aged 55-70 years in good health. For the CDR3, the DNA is TGTGCCAGCAGCCCCGGACAGTCGAAGAACAATGAGCAGTTCTTC. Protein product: CASSPGQSKNNEQFF.